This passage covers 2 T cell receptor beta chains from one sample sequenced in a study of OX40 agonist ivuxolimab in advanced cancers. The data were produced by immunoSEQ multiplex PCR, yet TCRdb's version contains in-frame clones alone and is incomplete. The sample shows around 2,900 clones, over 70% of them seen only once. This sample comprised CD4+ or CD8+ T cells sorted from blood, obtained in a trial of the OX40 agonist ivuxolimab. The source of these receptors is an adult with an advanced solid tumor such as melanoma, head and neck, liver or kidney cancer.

CDR3 coding DNA: TGTGCCAGCAGTTTGACAGGGCGTAATGAAAAACTGTTTTTT. As protein: CASSLTGRNEKLFF. The rearrangement joins TRBV28 to TRBJ1-4; 7 bases map to TRBD1. Germline V gene data show CDR1 as MDHEN and CDR2 as SYDVKM. The CDR3 totals 14 residues. Germline trimming cut 3 bases from V and 4 bases from J; bases unmatched to any gene: 2.

The CDR3 DNA reads TGCAGCGTTGAAGGTGGGACTAGCGGGACCTACAATGAGCAGTTCTTC. Translated, it gives CSVEGGTSGTYNEQFF. The J gene is TRBJ2-1, the V gene TRBV29-1, with 13 nucleotides matching TRBD2. Trimming removed 1 base from V and 2 bases from J; junction bases left unmatched: 2. The germline CDR1 and CDR2 sequences are SQVTM and ANQGSEA. The CDR3 length is 16 residues.